Sequencing of this TCR beta chain was carried out in a study of blood T cell repertoires in COVID-19. Study context: Sites across the United States, Italy and Spain contributed samples from acute and convalescent COVID-19. The cDNA or gDNA used as material had been derived from T cells, B-cell-depleted T cells, or PBMCs.

Trimming removed 5 bases at V and 4 bases at J, with 18 bases between. Per germline, CDR1 SEHNR and CDR2 FQNEAQ (reference sequence). The CDR3 loop spans 16 amino acids. Original processing methods: Cell counts per sample came from amplifying reference gene primers. Produced via immunoSEQ multiplex PCR; TCRdb's table is partial and in-frame only. V and J calls and clone size come straight from that table; D and trimming were deduced from the DNA. The table lists around 230,000 clones, 81% of them singletons, with roughly 7.9% in the top ten. Sequencing input: peripheral blood. J is TRBJ1-5 and V is TRBV7-9; D might be TRBD1 (6 bases). The receptor was isolated from an elderly woman with acute or convalescent COVID-19. The CDR3: CASSQLLWTENQPQHF. CDR3 in DNA: TGTGCCAGCAGCCAACTACTCTGGACAGAAAATCAGCCCCAGCATTTT.